The following is a T cell receptor beta chain sequence with its context. What it binds is not known. This entry comes from a study of cytotoxic CD8 clonotypes in ibrutinib-treated CLL. Profiled with immunoSEQ multiplex PCR; TCRdb holds only in-frame clones, not every one. The repertoire has 16,000 or so clones, roughly 65% of them found once; the top ten carry more than 15%. Germline V gene sequence: CDR1 MDHEN, CDR2 SYDVKM. CDR3 length: 15 amino acids. With V trimmed by 2 bases and J by 7 bases, 7 bases remained unmatched. Libraries of TCR beta were made from approximately 2.2 micrograms of genomic DNA that came from cryopreserved PBMCs. Study-wide findings and caveats: Treatment saw public clonotypes, which were uncommon, either contract or stay stable.

The chain couples TRBV28 to TRBJ1-2; 10 bases fit TRBD1. The source material was PBMCs, sampled before ibrutinib treatment. The TCR comes from a human donor with chronic lymphocytic leukemia. CDR3 DNA sequence: TGTGCCAGCAGTTTAGACCCGGGACAGGGGTTTGGCTACACCTTC. As protein: CASSLDPGQGFGYTF.